This T cell receptor (beta chain) was observed in a study of beta chain features in type 1 diabetes. Study-level information: Examination covered around 98,000,000 sorted cells spanning all samples. Study observations and caveats: At VDJ recombination sites, type 1 diabetes patients had fewer insertions and more deleted nucleotides. Patients showed naive, central memory and Treg TCRB repertoires that appeared more similar than those of healthy donors. All four CD4+ subsets of Type 1 diabetes patients contained TCRB CDR3s that were moderately but significantly shorter.

Note on this clone: Its cognate antigen is unknown.

Since all of the isolated RNA was reverse transcribed, expressed TCRB transcripts were what got sequenced. The protocol was immunoSEQ multiplex PCR, while the TCRdb copy is restricted to in-frame clones and leaves out a portion. The top ten hold approximately 0.043% of the sample, which has hundreds of thousands of clones, around 15% seen once. CD45RO/CCR7/CD25/CD127/CD95/CD27 staining was used to isolate CD4+ naive, central memory, regulatory and stem cell-like memory cells by sorting. This CDR3 has 13 residues. Trimming shortened V by 6 bases and J by 1 base, and 8 bases separated the two germline ends. Germline CDR1 and CDR2: KGHSH and LQKENI.

The genes are TRBV18 and TRBJ2-3; unclear D gene. The receptor's source is a man younger than 35 with type 1 diabetes. The specimen was naive CD4+ T cells from blood. As DNA, the CDR3 is TGTGCCAGCTCGGCAATGGGCACAGATACGCAGTATTTT. Translated, it gives CASSAMGTDTQYF.